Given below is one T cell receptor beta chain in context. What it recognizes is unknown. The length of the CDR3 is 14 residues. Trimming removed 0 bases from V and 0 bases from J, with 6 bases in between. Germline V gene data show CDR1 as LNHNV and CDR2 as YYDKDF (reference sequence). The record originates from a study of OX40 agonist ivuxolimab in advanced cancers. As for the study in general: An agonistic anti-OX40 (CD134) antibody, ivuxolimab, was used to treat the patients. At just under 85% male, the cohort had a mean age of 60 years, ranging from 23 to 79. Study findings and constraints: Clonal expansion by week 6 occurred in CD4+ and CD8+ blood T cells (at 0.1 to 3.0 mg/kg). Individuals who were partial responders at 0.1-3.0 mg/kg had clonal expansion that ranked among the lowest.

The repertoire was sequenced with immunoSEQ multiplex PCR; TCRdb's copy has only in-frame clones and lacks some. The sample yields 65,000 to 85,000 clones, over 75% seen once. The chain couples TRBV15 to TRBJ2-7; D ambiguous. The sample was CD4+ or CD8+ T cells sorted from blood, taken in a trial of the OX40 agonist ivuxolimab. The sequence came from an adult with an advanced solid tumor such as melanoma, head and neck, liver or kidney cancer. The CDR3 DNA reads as TGTGCCACCAGCAGAGATACAGTCTCCTACGAGCAGTACTTC. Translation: CATSRDTVSYEQYF. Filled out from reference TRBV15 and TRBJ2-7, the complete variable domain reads DAMVIQNPRYQVTQFGKPVTLSCSQTLNHNVMYWYQQKSSQAPKLLFHYYDKDFNNEADTPDNFQSRRPNTSFCFLDIRSPGLGDTAMYLCATSRDTVSYEQYFGPGTRLTVT.